This note documents a single T cell receptor (beta chain) sequence. The CDR3 extends over 14 amino acids. Germline V lookup: CDR1 ENHRY, CDR2 SYGVKD. J was trimmed by 6 bases and V by 6 bases; bases with no gene match: 7. The data were produced by immunoSEQ multiplex PCR, yet TCRdb's version contains in-frame clones alone and is incomplete. The sample carries around 120,000 clones, 80% to 90% recorded once. The data were taken from a study of cytomegalovirus exposure and HLA in healthy donors. Sequencing was done on a sample of PBMCs. The V call is TRBV10-3, the J call TRBJ1-5; 8 bases line up with TRBD1. This receptor was obtained from a man younger than 35 in good health and CMV-seropositive. CDR3 nucleotides: TGTGCCATCAGCACAGACAGGGGCACTCAGCCCCAGCATTTT. Encoded protein: CAISTDRGTQPQHF.